This record covers a single T cell receptor (beta chain). Its antigen remains unidentified. Cells designated naive CD8 were CD45RO-negative and were positively selected for CCR7, with terminally differentiated effector memory CD45RA+ cells excluded. Those who donated were healthy HIV-negative adults, with no recent acute infections or vaccinations reported. The entry originates in a study of shared clonotypes between healthy human individuals. This CDR3 is 14 amino acids long. V lost 1 base, J lost 2 bases, and 10 bases lay in between. Per germline, CDR1 SGHRS and CDR2 YFSETQ. Assay used: immunoSEQ multiplex PCR; TCRdb lists only in-frame clones, some missing. Among approximately 840,000 clones, 95% to 97% were seen once, and the ten largest hold roughly 0.23%. Findings and limits, study-wide: Clonotype sharing among donors was expected to depend on sequencing depth.

Sequencing was done on a sample of naive CD8+ T cells sorted from blood. The J gene is TRBJ2-7, the V gene TRBV5-1; D is possibly TRBD1 (6 bases). The receptor was isolated from a man aged 25 to 45 in good health. CDR3 bases: TGCGCCAGCAGCTTGTTCGGACAGACCTACGAGCAGTACTTC. Amino acids: CASSLFGQTYEQYF.